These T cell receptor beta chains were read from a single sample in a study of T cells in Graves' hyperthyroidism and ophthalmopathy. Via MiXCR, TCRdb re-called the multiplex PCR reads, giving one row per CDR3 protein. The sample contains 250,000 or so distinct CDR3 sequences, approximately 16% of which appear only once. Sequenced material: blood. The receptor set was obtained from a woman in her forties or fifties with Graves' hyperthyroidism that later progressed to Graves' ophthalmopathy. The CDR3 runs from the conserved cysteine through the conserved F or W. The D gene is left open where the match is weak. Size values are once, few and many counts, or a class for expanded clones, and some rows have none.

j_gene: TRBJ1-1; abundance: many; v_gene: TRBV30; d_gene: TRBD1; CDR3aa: CAWTVRQGGGAFF; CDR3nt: TGTGCCTGGACCGTAAGACAGGGTGGGGGAGCTTTCTTT
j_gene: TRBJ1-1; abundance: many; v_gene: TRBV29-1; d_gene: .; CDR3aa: CSVGSGQLNTEAFF; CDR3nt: TGCAGCGTTGGGAGTGGACAGTTGAACACTGAAGCTTTCTTT
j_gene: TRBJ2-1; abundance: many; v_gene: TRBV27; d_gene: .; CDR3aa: CASSSGDFYNEQFF; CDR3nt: TGTGCCAGCAGTTCCGGGGATTTCTACAATGAGCAGTTCTTC
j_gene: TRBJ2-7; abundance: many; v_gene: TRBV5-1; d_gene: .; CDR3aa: CASSPRRDSLGTYEQYF; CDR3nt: TGCGCCAGCAGCCCCCGACGCGACAGCCTCGGGACCTACGAGCAGTACTTC
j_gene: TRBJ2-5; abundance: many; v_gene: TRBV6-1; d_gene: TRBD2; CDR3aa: CASSYLAGIQETQYF; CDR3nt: TGTGCCAGCAGTTACCTAGCGGGAATACAAGAGACCCAGTACTTC
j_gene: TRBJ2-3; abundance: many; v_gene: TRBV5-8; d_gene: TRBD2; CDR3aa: CASSPEREGRSDTQYF; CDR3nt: TGTGCCAGCAGCCCTGAGCGGGAGGGCCGATCAGATACGCAGTATTTT
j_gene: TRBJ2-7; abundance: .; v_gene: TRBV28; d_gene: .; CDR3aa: CASSLSGQHPYEQYF; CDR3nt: TGTGCCAGCAGTTTAAGTGGACAGCACCCCTACGAGCAGTACTTC
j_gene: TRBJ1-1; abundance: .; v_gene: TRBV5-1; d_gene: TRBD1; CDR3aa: CASSFQGARTEAFF; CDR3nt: TGCGCCAGCAGTTTCCAGGGGGCGCGGACTGAAGCTTTCTTT
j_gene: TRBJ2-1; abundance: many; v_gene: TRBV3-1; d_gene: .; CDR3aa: CASSFSGSGGNEQFF; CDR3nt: TGTGCCAGCAGCTTTAGCGGTTCAGGGGGGAATGAGCAGTTCTTC
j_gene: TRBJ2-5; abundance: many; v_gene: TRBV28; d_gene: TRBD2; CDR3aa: CASRPSRGEGRQETQYF; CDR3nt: TGTGCCAGCAGACCCTCCCGGGGGGAGGGACGCCAAGAGACCCAGTACTTC
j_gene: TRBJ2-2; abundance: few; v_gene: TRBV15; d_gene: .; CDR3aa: CATSREPAGTGELFF; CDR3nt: TGTGCCACCAGCAGAGAACCAGCGGGCACCGGGGAGCTGTTTTTT
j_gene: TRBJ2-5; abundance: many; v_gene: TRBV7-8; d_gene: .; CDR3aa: CASSPQEGFQETQYF; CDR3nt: TGTGCCAGCAGCCCCCAAGAGGGGTTCCAAGAGACCCAGTACTTC
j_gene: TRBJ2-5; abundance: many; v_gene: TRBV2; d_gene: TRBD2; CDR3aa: CASIVSGRAGETQYF; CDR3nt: TGTGCCAGCATCGTTAGCGGGAGGGCTGGAGAGACCCAGTACTTC
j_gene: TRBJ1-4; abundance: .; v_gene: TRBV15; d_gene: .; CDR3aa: CATSRSRQDYEKLFF; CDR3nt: TGTGCCACCAGCAGAAGTCGTCAGGACTACGAAAAACTGTTTTTT
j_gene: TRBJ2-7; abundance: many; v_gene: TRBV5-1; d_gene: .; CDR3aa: CASSSKTGLLYEQYF; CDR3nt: TGCGCCAGCAGCTCTAAGACAGGCTTACTCTACGAGCAGTACTTC
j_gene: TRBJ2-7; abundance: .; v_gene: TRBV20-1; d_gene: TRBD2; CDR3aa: CSAGGGLAGAYEQYF; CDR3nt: TGCAGTGCTGGGGGGGGACTAGCGGGGGCATACGAGCAGTACTTC
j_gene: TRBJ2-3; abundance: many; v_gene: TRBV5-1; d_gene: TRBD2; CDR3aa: CASSRGLAGQTQYF; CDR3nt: TGCGCCAGCAGCCGCGGACTAGCGGGACAAACGCAGTATTTT
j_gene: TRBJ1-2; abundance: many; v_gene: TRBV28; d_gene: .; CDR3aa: CASIGGSYGYTF; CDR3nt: TGTGCCAGCATCGGCGGCTCCTATGGCTACACCTTC
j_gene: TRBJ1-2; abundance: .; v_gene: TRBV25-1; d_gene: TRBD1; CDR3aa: CASSRTGRYGYTF; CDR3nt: TGTGCCAGCAGCCGGACAGGGCGCTATGGCTACACCTTC
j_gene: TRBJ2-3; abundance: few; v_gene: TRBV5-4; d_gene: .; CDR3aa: CASSGPGTDTQYF; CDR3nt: TGTGCCAGCAGTGGCCCGGGGACAGATACGCAGTATTTT
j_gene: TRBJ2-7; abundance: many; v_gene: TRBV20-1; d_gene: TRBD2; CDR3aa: CSAPKDGLAVYEQYF; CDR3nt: TGCAGTGCCCCCAAAGACGGACTAGCGGTCTACGAGCAGTACTTC
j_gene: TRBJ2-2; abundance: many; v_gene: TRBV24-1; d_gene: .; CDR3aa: CATSDSGILYTGELFF; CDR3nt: TGTGCCACCAGTGACTCCGGGATACTCTACACCGGGGAGCTGTTTTTT
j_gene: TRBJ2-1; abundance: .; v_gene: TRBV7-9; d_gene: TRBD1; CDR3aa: CASSWDRGAYNEQFF; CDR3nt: TGTGCCAGCAGCTGGGACAGGGGGGCCTACAATGAGCAGTTCTTC
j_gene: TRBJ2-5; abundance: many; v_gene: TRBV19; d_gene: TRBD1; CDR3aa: CASTPRGGEETQYF; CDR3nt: TGTGCCAGTACCCCGAGAGGGGGCGAGGAGACCCAGTACTTC
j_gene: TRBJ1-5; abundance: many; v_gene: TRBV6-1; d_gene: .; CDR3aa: CASCRGLQPQHF; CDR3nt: TGTGCCAGCTGCCGGGGTCTCCAGCCCCAGCATTTT
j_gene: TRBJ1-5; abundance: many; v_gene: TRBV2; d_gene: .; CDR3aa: CASSAYLNQPQHF; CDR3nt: TGTGCCAGCAGTGCTTACCTCAATCAGCCCCAGCATTTT
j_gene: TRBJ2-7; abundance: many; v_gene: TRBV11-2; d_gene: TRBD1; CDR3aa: CASSSDREEQYF; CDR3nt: TGTGCCAGCAGCTCAGACAGGGAAGAGCAGTACTTC
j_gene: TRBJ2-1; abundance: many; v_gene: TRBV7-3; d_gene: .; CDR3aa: CASSFSYYSVEQFF; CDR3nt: TGTGCCAGCAGCTTCTCTTATTACTCAGTTGAGCAGTTCTTC
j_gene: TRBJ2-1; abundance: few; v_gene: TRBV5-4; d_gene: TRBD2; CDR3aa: CASSPSGTSGSFNNEQFF; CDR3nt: TGTGCCAGCAGCCCGTCCGGGACTAGCGGGAGTTTCAACAATGAGCAGTTCTTC
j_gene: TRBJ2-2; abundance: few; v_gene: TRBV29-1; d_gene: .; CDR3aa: CSAISGGAGELFF; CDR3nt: TGCAGCGCCATCTCCGGAGGCGCCGGGGAGCTGTTTTTT
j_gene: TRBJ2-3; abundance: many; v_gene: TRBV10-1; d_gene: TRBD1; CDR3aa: CASSQGPGQGSTDTQYF; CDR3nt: TGCGCCAGCAGCCAGGGCCCGGGACAGGGGAGCACAGATACGCAGTATTTT
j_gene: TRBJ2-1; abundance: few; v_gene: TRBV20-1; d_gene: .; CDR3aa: CSASQGRVYEQFF; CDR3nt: TGCAGTGCTAGTCAGGGGCGCGTCTATGAGCAGTTCTTC
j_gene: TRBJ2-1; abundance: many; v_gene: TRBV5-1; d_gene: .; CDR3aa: CASSSGDSIYNEQFF; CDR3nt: TGCGCCAGCAGCTCCGGGGACTCGATTTACAATGAGCAGTTCTTC
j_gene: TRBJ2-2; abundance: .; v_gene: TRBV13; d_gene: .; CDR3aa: CASRQEGELFF; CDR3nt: TGTGCCAGCAGGCAAGAGGGGGAGCTGTTTTTT
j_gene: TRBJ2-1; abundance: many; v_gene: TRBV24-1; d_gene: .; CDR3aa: CATSDPRGQGNEQFF; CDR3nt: TGTGCCACCAGTGATCCGAGAGGGCAGGGCAATGAGCAGTTCTTC
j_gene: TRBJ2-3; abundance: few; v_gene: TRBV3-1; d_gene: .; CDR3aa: CAGSDTDTQYF; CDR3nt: TGTGCCGGCAGCGACACAGATACGCAGTATTTT
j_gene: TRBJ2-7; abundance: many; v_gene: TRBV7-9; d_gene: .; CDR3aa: CASSDGQRSSYEQYF; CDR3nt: TGTGCCAGCAGCGACGGACAAAGGAGCTCCTACGAGCAGTACTTC
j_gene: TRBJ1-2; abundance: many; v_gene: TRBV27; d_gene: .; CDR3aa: CASSRLGPNYGYTF; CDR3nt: TGTGCCAGCAGTCGCCTGGGACCTAACTATGGCTACACCTTC
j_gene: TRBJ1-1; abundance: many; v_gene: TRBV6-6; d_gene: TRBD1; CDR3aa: CASSYFDRGLTTEAFF; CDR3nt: TGTGCCAGCAGTTACTTTGACAGGGGGTTGACCACTGAAGCTTTCTTT
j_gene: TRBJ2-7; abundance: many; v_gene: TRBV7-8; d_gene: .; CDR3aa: CASSLSTLYEQYF; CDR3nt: TGTGCCAGCAGCTTATCCACCTTATACGAGCAGTACTTC
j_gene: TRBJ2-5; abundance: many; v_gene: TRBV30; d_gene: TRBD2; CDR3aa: CAWSVLAVLVDETQYF; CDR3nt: TGTGCCTGGAGTGTACTAGCGGTCCTGGTAGATGAGACCCAGTACTTC
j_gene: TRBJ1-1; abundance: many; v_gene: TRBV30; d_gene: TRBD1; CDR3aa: CASRDRHTEAFF; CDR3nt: TGTGCCTCCCGGGACAGACACACTGAAGCTTTCTTT
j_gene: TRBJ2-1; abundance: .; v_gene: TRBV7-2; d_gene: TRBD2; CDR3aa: CASSPRGLAGGVNEQFF; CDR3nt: TGTGCCAGCAGCCCCCGGGGACTAGCGGGAGGTGTTAATGAGCAGTTCTTC
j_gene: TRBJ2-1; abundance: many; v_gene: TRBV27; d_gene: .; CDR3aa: CASSLQGRLHEQFF; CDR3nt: TGTGCCAGCAGTTTACAGGGACGCCTTCATGAGCAGTTCTTC
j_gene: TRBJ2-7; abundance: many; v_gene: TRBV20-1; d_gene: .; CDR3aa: CSASGGGRNEQYF; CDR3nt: TGCAGTGCCTCCGGTGGGGGGAGGAACGAGCAGTACTTC
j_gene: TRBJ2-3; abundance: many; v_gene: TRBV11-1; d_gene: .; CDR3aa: CASSLSPHADTQYF; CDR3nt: TGTGCCAGCAGCTTAAGCCCACATGCAGATACGCAGTATTTT
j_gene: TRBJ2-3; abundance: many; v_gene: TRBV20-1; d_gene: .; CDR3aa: CSARDPVSPAQYF; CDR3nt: TGCAGTGCTAGAGACCCTGTATCCCCGGCGCAGTATTTT
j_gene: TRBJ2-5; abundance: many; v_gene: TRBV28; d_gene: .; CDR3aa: CASSLWKETQYF; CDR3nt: TGTGCCAGCAGTTTATGGAAAGAGACCCAGTACTTC
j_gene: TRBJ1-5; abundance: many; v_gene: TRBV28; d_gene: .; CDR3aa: CASSPGFSNQPQHF; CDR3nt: TGTGCCAGCAGTCCAGGGTTCAGCAATCAGCCCCAGCATTTT
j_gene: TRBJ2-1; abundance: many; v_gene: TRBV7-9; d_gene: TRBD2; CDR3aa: CASSFGTSVYNEQFF; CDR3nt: TGTGCCAGCAGCTTCGGGACTAGCGTTTACAATGAGCAGTTCTTC
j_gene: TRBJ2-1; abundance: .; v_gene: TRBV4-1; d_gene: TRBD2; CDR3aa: CASSQVPPLAGGRNEQFF; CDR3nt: TGCGCCAGCAGCCAAGTTCCCCCGCTAGCGGGAGGTAGGAATGAGCAGTTCTTC
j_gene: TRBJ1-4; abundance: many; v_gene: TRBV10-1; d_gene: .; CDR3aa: CASSQGNEKLFF; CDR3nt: TGCGCCAGCAGTCAGGGGAATGAAAAACTGTTTTTT
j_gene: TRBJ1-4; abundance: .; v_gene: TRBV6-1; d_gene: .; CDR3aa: CASSEVRGTNEKLFF; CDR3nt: TGTGCCAGCAGTGAAGTAAGGGGAACTAATGAAAAACTGTTTTTT